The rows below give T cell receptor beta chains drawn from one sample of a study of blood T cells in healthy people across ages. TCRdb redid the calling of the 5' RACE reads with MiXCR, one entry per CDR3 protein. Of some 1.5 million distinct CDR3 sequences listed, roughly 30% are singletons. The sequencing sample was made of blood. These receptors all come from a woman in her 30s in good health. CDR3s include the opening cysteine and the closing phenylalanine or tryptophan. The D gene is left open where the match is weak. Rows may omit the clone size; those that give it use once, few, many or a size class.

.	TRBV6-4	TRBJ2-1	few	TGTGCCAGCAGCGATACCGACGAAGGGGGGAGCTCCTACAATGAGCAGTTCTTC	CASSDTDEGGSSYNEQFF
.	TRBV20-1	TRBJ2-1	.	TGCAGTGCTAGAGATGCCCCCTCCTACAATGAGCAGTTCTTC	CSARDAPSYNEQFF
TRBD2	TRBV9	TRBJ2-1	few	TGTGCCAGCAGCGTAGTGAGCGGGGGGGCGGATGAGCAGTTCTTC	CASSVVSGGADEQFF
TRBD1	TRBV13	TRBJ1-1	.	TGTGCCAGCAGCGCCTCCGTTTTGCAGGGGGCGGCTAGGGCCACTGAAGCTTTCTTT	CASSASVLQGAARATEAFF
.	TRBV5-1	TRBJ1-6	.	TGCGCCGGCAGCTTGGCCCTACAGGGAATGGGCTCACCCCTCCACTTT	CAGSLALQGMGSPLHF
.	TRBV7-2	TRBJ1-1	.	TGTGCCAGCAGCTTGGGCCAGGCCCCGGGGACTGAAGCTTTCTTT	CASSLGQAPGTEAFF
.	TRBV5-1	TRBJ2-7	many	TGCGCCAGCACTTCCGATAAGGGTAACGAGCAGTACTTC	CASTSDKGNEQYF
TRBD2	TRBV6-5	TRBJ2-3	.	TGTGCCAGCATTCACTTAGCGGGTGGATCAGATACGCAGTATTTT	CASIHLAGGSDTQYF
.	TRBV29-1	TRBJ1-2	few	TGCAGCGTTGAAGATCGAGGCCGTTGGTATGGCTACACCTTC	CSVEDRGRWYGYTF
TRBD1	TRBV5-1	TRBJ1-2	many	TGCGCCAGCAGCGCTAGACAGGGGGTGGACTATGGCTACACCTTC	CASSARQGVDYGYTF
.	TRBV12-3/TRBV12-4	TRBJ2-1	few	TGTGCCAGCAGTCCACAACCCACCTACAATGAGCAGTTCTTC	CASSPQPTYNEQFF
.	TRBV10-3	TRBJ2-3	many	TGTGCCATCAGCTCGGGCGGTCCAGATACGCAGTATTTT	CAISSGGPDTQYF
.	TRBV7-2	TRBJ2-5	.	TGTGCCAGCAGCTTAGGGAATAGCAACGGAGAGACCCAGTACTTC	CASSLGNSNGETQYF
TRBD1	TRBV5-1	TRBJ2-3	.	TGCGCCAGCAGCGCGTCGCCCGACAGGGCCACAGATACGCAGTATTTT	CASSASPDRATDTQYF
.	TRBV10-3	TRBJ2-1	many	TGTGCCATCGGGGTAGTGGGGGTGAGCTCCTACAATGAGCAGTTCTTC	CAIGVVGVSSYNEQFF
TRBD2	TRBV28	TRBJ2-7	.	TGTGCCAGCAGTTTTGACGGTAGCGGGGTCCACGAGCAGTACTTC	CASSFDGSGVHEQYF
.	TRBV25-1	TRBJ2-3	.	TGTGCCAGCAGTGAATTTTACTTTAACAGAGTGGAAGATACGCAGTATTTT	CASSEFYFNRVEDTQYF
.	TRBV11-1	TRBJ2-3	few	TGTGCCAGCAGCGAAGAGTTGGATACGCAGTATTTT	CASSEELDTQYF
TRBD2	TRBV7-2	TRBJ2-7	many	TGTGCCAGCAGCTTTTCCCTTTCAGCGGGGGGACCCTACGAGCAGTACTTC	CASSFSLSAGGPYEQYF
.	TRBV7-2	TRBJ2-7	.	TGTGCCAGCAGCTTAGAGTGGTTTCACTACAATGAGCAGTACTTC	CASSLEWFHYNEQYF
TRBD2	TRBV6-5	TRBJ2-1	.	TGTGCCACCGAAAGACTAGCGGGGAGCTACAATGAGCAGTTCTTC	CATERLAGSYNEQFF
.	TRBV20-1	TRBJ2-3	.	TGCAGTGCTCGACCTAGCGCCCGAGATACGCAGTATTTT	CSARPSARDTQYF
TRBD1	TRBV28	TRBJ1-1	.	TGTGCCAGCAGTTTGGGACCGGGACAGATAAACACTGAAGCTTTCTTT	CASSLGPGQINTEAFF
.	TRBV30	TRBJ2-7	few	TGTGCCTGGACCCGGCAAGACTACGAGCAGTACTTC	CAWTRQDYEQYF
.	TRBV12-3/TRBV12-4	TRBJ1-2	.	TGTGCCAGCAGCTTTGACAGGAGCAATGGCTACACCTTC	CASSFDRSNGYTF
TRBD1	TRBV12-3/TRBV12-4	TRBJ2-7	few	TGTGCCAGCAGTTTTCAACTCTCCGCCGGGACAGGGAGCATCTACGAGCAGTACTTC	CASSFQLSAGTGSIYEQYF
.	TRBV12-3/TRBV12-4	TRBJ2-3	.	TGTGCCAGCAAGACCCGAATCCGGGGGAGCAACACAGATACGCAGTATTTT	CASKTRIRGSNTDTQYF
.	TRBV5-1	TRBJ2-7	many	TGTGCCAGCAGCTTGAATACCTACGAGCAGTACTTC	CASSLNTYEQYF
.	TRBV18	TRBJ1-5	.	TGTGCCAGCTCACCTTATGGGGAGCCCCAGCATTTT	CASSPYGEPQHF
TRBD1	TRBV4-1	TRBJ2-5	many	TGCGCCAGCAGCCCCAGGTTTACAGGGGGGAACACAGAGACCCAGTACTTC	CASSPRFTGGNTETQYF
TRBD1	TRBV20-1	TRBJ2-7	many	TGCAGTGCGGTGGACAGGGGGAGCTCCTACGAGCAGTACTTC	CSAVDRGSSYEQYF
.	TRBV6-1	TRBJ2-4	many	TGTGCCAGCAGTGAATGGGGGGACGAAAACATTCAGTACTTC	CASSEWGDENIQYF
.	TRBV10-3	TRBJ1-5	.	TGTGCCATCAGCCTAGGGACTAGCAATCAGCCCCAGCATTTT	CAISLGTSNQPQHF
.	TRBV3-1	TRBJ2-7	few	TGTGCCAGCAGCCGGGGGGAGAGGGACGAGCAGTACTTC	CASSRGERDEQYF
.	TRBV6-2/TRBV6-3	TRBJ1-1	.	TGTGCCAGCAGGGAGCGAGCTGAAGCTTTCTTT	CASRERAEAFF
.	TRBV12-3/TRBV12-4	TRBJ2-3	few	TGTGCCAGCAGTCCCCGACTAGGGTCAAGCACAGATACGCAGTATTTT	CASSPRLGSSTDTQYF
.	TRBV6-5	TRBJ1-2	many	TGTGCCAGCAGTTACACGGACCAGGGTGTCGGCTACACCTTC	CASSYTDQGVGYTF
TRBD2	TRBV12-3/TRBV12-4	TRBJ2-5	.	TGTGCCAGCACCTCTCATCCCCCGGGACTAGGGACTGGAGAGACCCAGTACTTC	CASTSHPPGLGTGETQYF
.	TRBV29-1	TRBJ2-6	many	TGCAGCGTGCAGCAAGCTGGGGCCAACGTCCTGACTTTC	CSVQQAGANVLTF